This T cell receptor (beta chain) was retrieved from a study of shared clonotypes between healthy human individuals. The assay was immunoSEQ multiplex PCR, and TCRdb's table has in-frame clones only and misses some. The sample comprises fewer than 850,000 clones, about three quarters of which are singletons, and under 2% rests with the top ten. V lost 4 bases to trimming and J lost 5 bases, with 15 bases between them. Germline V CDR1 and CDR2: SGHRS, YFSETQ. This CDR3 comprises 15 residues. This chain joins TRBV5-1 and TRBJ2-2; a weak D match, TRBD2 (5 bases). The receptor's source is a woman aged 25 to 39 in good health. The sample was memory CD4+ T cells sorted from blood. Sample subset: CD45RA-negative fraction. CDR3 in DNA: TGCGCCAGCAGCCCGGAACCGGGGAGAACCGGGGAGCTGTTTTTT. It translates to CASSPEPGRTGELFF.